This paragraph covers one T cell receptor (beta chain) sequence. Only a few counts were recorded for this clone. What antigen it recognizes has not been identified. No qualities accompany the bases; no much larger clone lies one base away. In the paper's terms, the treatment or condition label means: randomized to nivolumab then ipilimumab (arm A) or the reverse (arm B). Prior DNA-damaging chemotherapy had not been received by any trial patient. Live CD3+CD8+ cells negative for CD19 and CD56 were sorted from thawed PBMCs on a FACS Aria II flow cytometer. The samples were obtained from melanoma patients enrolled in CheckMate 064, an open-label, randomized phase II trial testing sequential checkpoint blockade. Peripheral blood mononuclear cells were collected by leukapheresis, purified with Ficoll-Paque, and frozen in human serum with approximately 10% DMSO. Immediately after sorting, the purity of sorted blood CD3+CD8+ cells was verified to be >95%, after which DNA was extracted.

The germline V end is reduced by 7 bases and the J end by 1 base; junction bases left unmatched: 7. The cysteine opens and the phenylalanine closes a CDR3 of 15 amino acids. Of all the DNA, just the CDR3 is kept, 45 bases in frame from base 1. CDR1 and CDR2, per the germline V gene, are MGHDK and SYGVNS. The immunoSEQ Assay was used to immunosequence TCRbeta CDR3 regions from genomic DNA. Before high-throughput sequencing, genomic DNA was amplified using bias-controlled multiplex PCR. Per the source publication's procedure: To quantify the absolute abundance of each unique TCRbeta CDR3 region, the sequences were collapsed and filtered. Clonality, defined as 1 minus Pielou's evenness, was calculated using only productive rearrangements. Clones with significantly greater frequencies in on-treatment versus baseline samples were identified using a previously published method. TCRdb provides this immuneACCESS table in a form limited to in-frame rearrangements. Some clones are lacking; in checked studies, under half of them reflect an unresolved V gene, and why the rest are absent is not known. V and J calls and clone size follow that table, whereas D and trimming were derived from the DNA. This sample comprises more than 9,500 clones, around 75% of them detected only once. Of the sample, about a sixth is held by the ten largest clones.

This sample is part of a study of sequential checkpoint blockade in melanoma (dated by TCRdb to about 2019). As for the study more broadly: In a 1:1 randomization, patients received either first-line nivolumab then ipilimumab (arm A) or ipilimumab then nivolumab (arm B). Maintenance nivolumab came after each of the two trial sequences.

The investigation overall reported the following: Validation of the response-prediction model combining TCR metrics and mutation burden is needed in larger, independent patient cohorts.

The source is a human donor with melanoma. This receptor chain uses TRBV25-1 and TRBJ2-3, with 8 bases aligning to TRBD2. Sequences were derived from CD8+ T cells sorted from blood (inferred from file names), sampled from a patient given nivolumab and ipilimumab in sequence. The CDR3 in this case is CASNQDGRGTDTQYF. The DNA is TGTGCCAGCAACCAAGACGGGAGGGGCACAGATACGCAGTATTTT.